This T cell receptor beta chain appears in the sequencing data of a study of T cell responses to AZD1222 COVID-19 vaccine. Study-wide points: Once two AZD1222 doses were given, Spike-specific TCR breadth and depth went up. Repertoires were obtained only post-peak T cell response.

Notes on this clone: No antigen is known for it.

Measured with immunoSEQ multiplex PCR; TCRdb has only the in-frame clones, and not every one. The sample carries approximately 100,000 clones, more than 90% recorded once. Sequences were derived from peripheral blood, sampled on day 0 of AZD1222 vaccination. The sequence came from an adult in good health.

The CDR3 sequence: CASSQGRKPGLAGGSDTQYF. The CDR3 DNA reads TGTGCCAGCAGCCAAGGAAGGAAGCCGGGACTAGCGGGGGGGTCAGATACGCAGTATTTT. The chain combines TRBV3-1 (or the pseudogene TRBV3-2) with TRBJ2-3; the match to TRBD2 covers 16 bases. Germline V gives CDR1 LGHDT, CDR2 YNNKEL (reference sequence). There are 20 residues in the CDR3. Germline trimming cut 1 base from V and 4 bases from J; bases unmatched to any gene: 11.